This record concerns one T cell receptor beta chain sequence. The record originates from a study of blood T cell repertoires in COVID-19. Looking at the study overall: COVID-19 samples collected from the United States, Italy and Spain covered acute and convalescent phases.

Data came from immunoSEQ multiplex PCR; TCRdb stores just in-frame clones and leaves some out. Of under 300,000 clones in the sample, about 80% were seen once. After removal of 8 bases from V and 2 bases from J, the junction contained 8 bases not matched to a gene. This CDR3 comprises 15 residues. Germline lookup yields CDR1 ENHRY and CDR2 SYGVKD. This receptor was obtained from a man younger than 45 who had recovered from COVID-19. This chain connects TRBV10-3 to TRBJ2-1, with 8 bases matching TRBD2. The sequenced material came from peripheral blood. The CDR3 region has the DNA TGTGCCATCCAAGGCCAGCGGGGGCCCTACAATGAGCAGTTCTTC. This sequence encodes CAIQGQRGPYNEQFF.